Here is one TCR beta chain with its context. Its specificity is not known. The data are from a study of beta chain features in type 1 diabetes. Study-level results: For TCRB rearrangement, an influence of HLA type remained unresolved here. For Type 1 diabetes patients, all four CD4+ subsets carried TCRB CDR3s that were moderately but significantly shorter. Although PCR might favor shorter templates, it would do so equally in patients and controls.

Sorting produced populations that all topped 95% purity. The V gene lost 0 bases and the J gene lost 8 bases, with 13 bases spanning the gap. Germline values: CDR1 LNHNV, CDR2 YYDKDF (reference sequence). The CDR3 extends over 15 amino acids. TCRB transcripts that were expressed got sequenced, as all of the isolated RNA had been reverse transcribed. Sequencing was performed with immunoSEQ multiplex PCR; in TCRdb, only in-frame clones are kept and a portion is missing. The table has hundreds of thousands of clones, over 13% seen once. The receptor was isolated from a man between 18 and 35 years old with type 1 diabetes. The chain couples TRBV15 to TRBJ2-2; the D gene is possibly TRBD2 (6 bases). Sequencing used naive CD4+ T cells from blood. The CDR3 loop is CATSRDPGRRGELFF. The CDR3 nucleotides are TGTGCCACCAGCAGAGACCCAGGGAGGAGAGGGGAGCTGTTTTTT.